This T cell receptor (beta chain) was captured in a study of CD8 T cells in Susac syndrome. This clonotype has just one count. The germline V gene has CDR1 MNHEY and CDR2 SVGEGT. The ends were cut back, 2 bases at V and 2 bases at J, with 6 bases in the middle. The CDR3 loop spans 13 amino acids. A quantity of about 0.5 to 1 ug RNA underwent reverse transcription using random hexamers. An immunoSEQ multiplex PCR amplified TCR beta CDR3 over 54 Vbeta and 13 Jbeta. In TCRdb, the immunoSEQ multiplex PCR reads were re-called with MiXCR into one record per CDR3 protein. The data contain 330,000 or so distinct CDR3 sequences, about 91% of them singletons. High-throughput TCR beta sequencing covered peripheral CD8+ and CD4+ T cells.

Sequencing used CD8+ T cells from PBMCs. This receptor was identified in a human donor with multiple sclerosis. The chain joins TRBV6-2 or TRBV6-3 to TRBJ1-1, with no clear D. CDR3 sequence (DNA): TGTGCCAGCAGTTACCTTGGAAACACTGAAGCTTTCTTT. Its protein product is CASSYLGNTEAFF.